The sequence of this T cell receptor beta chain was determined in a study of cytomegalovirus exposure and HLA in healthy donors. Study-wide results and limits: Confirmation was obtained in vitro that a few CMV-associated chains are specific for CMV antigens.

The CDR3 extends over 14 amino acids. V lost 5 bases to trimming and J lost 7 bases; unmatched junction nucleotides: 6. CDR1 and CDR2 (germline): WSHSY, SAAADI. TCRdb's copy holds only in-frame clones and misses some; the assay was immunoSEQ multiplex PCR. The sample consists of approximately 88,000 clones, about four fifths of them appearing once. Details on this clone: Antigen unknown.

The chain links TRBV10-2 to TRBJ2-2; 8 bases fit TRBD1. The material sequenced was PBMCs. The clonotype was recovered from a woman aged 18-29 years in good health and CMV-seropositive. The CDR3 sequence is CASSFQGANGELFF. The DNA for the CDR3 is TGCGCCAGCAGTTTTCAGGGGGCGAACGGGGAGCTGTTTTTT.